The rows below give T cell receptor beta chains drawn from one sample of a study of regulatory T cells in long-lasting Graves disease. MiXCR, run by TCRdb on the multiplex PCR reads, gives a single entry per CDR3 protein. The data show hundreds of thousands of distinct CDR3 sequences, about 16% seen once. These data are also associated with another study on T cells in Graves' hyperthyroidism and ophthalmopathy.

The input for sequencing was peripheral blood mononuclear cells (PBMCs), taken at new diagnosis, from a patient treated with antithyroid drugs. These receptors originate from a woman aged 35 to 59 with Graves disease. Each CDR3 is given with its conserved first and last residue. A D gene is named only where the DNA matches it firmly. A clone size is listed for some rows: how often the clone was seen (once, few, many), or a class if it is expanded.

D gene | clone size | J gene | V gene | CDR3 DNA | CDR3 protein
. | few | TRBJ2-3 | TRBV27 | TGTGCCAGCACTCACCCTCTGGGAGATACGCAGTATTTT | CASTHPLGDTQYF
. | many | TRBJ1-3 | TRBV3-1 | TGTGCCAGCAGTCCCGACAGCATTGGAAACACCATATATTTT | CASSPDSIGNTIYF
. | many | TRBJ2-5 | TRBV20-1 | TGCAGTGCAACGGACTCGAACCAAGAGACCCAGTACTTC | CSATDSNQETQYF
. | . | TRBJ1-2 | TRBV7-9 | TGTGCCAGCAGCTTAATCAGGGGCGAAAACTATGGCTACACCTTC | CASSLIRGENYGYTF
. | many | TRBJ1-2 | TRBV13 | TGTGCCAGCAGCTCCCCGGGTGGCTATGGCTACACCTTC | CASSSPGGYGYTF
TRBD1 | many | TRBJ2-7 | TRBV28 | TGTGCCAGCAGAGAACAGGGGTCCTACGAGCAGTACTTC | CASREQGSYEQYF
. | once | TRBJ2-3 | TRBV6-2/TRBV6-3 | TGTGCCATCAGTGAAGGGGGACCAGATGCGCAGTATTTT | CAISEGGPDAQYF
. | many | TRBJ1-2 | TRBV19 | TGTGCCAGTAGTCTCGAACCTAATTCCCTCGCTAACTATGGCTACACCTTC | CASSLEPNSLANYGYTF
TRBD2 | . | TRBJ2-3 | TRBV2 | TGTGCCAGCAGTGAAGCGCTTAGGACTAGCGGGGGGGGGACAGATACGCAGTATTTT | CASSEALRTSGGGTDTQYF
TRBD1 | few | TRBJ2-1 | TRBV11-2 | TGTGCCAGCAGCGCACTCGGACAGGGGGCCACCAATGAGCAGTTCTTC | CASSALGQGATNEQFF
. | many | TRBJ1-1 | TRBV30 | TGTGCCTGGACTCTAGGCAGGGCGAAGAGGGCTGAAGCTTTCTTT | CAWTLGRAKRAEAFF
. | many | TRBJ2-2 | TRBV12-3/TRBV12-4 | TGTGCCAGCAGTCTGACTAGAGGTGGCGGGGAGCTGTTTTTT | CASSLTRGGGELFF
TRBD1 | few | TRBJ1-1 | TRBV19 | TGTGCCAGTAGTCTCCGGGACAGGGGATTAAGAGTTATCACTGAAGCTTTCTTT | CASSLRDRGLRVITEAFF
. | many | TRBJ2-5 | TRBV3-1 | TGTGCCAGCAGCAACGAGGGGTGGCAAGAGACCCAGTACTTC | CASSNEGWQETQYF
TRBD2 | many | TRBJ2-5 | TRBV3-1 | TGTGCCAGTGACGGGAGGGGTGAAGAGACCCAGTACTTC | CASDGRGEETQYF
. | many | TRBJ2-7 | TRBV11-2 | TGTGCCAGCAGCTTAGCCGTGCATCCATACGAGCAGTACTTC | CASSLAVHPYEQYF
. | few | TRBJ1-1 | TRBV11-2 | TGTGCCAGCAGCCCCCTACCCCCAGGGGCTAACACTGAAGCTTCCTTT | CASSPLPPGANTEASF
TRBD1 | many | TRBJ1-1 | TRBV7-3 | TGTGCCAGCAGAAGAACAGGGGTTTCGCCTGAAGCTTTCTTT | CASRRTGVSPEAFF
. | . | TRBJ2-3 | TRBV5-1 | TGCGCCAGCAGCTTGGTCGTGAGTGGAGATACGCAGTATTTT | CASSLVVSGDTQYF
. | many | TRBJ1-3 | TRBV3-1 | TGTGCCAGCAGCTCCCGGTACTCTGGAAACACCATATATTTT | CASSSRYSGNTIYF
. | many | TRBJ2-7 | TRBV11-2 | TGTGCCAGCAGCTCCCTGACTTCCGCCTACGAGCAGTACTTC | CASSSLTSAYEQYF
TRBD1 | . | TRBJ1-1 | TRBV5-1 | TGCGCCAGCAGCGCGCAGGACAGGGGCACTGAAGCTTTCTTT | CASSAQDRGTEAFF
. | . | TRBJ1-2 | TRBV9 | TGTGCCAGCAGCGTAGGTGGCTCGGCGGTTGGCTACACCTTC | CASSVGGSAVGYTF
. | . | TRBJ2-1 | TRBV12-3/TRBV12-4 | TGTGCCAGCAGGAGTACGGACAGCCTCTACAATGAGCAGTTCTTC | CASRSTDSLYNEQFF
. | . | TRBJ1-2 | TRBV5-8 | TGTGCCAGCAGCTTCCGAGGGGTGGGCTATGGCTACACCTTC | CASSFRGVGYGYTF
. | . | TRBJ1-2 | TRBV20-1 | TGCAGTGCTGGAGGGACGAATACTAACTATGGCTACACCTTC | CSAGGTNTNYGYTF
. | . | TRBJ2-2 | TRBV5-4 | TGTGCCAGCAGCCGGGGCGGGGACGCGAACACCGGGGAGCTGTTTTTT | CASSRGGDANTGELFF